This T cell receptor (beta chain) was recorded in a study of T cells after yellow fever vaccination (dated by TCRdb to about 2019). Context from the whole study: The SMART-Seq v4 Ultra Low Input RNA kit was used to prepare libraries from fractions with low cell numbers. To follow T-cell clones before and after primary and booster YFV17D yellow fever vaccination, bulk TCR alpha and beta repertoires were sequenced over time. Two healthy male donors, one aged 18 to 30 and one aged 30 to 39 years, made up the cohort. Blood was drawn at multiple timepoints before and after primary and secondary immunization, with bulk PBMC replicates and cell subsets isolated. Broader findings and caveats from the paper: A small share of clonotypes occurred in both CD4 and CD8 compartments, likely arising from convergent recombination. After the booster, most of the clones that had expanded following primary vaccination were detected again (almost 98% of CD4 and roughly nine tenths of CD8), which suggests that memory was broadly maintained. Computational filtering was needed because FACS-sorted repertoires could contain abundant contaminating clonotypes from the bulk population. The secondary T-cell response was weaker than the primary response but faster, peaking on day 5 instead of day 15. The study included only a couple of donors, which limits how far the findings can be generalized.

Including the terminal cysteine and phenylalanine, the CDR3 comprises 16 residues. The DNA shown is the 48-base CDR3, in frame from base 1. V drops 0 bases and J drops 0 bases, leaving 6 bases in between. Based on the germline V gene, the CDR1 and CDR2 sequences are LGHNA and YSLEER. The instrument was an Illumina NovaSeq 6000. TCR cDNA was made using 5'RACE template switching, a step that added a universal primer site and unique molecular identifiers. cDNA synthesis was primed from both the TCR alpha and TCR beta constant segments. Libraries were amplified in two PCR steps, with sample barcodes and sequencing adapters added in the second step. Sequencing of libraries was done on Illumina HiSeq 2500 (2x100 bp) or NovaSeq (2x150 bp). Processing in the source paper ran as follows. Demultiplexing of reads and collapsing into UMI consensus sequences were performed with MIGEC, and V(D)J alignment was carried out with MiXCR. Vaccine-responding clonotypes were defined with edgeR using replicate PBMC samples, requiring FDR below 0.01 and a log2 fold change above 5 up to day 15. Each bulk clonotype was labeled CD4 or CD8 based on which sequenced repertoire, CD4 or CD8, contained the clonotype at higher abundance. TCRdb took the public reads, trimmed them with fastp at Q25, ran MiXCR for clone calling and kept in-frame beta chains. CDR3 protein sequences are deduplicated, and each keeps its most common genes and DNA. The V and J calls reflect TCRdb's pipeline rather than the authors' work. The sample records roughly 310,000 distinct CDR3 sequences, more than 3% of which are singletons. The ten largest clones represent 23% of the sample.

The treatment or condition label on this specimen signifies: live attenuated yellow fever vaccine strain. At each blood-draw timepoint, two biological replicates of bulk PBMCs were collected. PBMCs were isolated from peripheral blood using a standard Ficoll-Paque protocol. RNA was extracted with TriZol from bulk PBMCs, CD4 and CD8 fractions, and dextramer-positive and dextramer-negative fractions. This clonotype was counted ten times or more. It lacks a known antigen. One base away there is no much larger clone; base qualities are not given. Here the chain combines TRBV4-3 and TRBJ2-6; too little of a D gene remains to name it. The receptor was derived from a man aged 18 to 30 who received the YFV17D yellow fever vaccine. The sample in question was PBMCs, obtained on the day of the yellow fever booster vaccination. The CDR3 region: CASSQEGISGANVLTF. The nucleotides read TGCGCCAGCAGCCAAGAGGGAATCTCTGGGGCCAACGTCCTGACTTTC.